This is a list of T cell receptor beta chains from one sample in a study of spatial heterogeneity in lung cancer. TCRdb re-called the 5' RACE reads through MiXCR, storing one row per CDR3 protein. The data hold around 20,000 distinct CDR3 sequences, with about 7.5% observed a single time. The starting material was lung tumor tissue, obtained at surgery. These receptors originate from a male donor with early-stage non-small cell lung cancer. Each CDR3 is given without its conserved first and last residue.

v_call,cdr3_aa
TRBV6-6,ASSSGRSSYNSPLH
TRBV4-3,ASSREWDNQPQH
TRBV30,AQALGTGDTIY
TRBV30,ACKELMGPSPDGYT
TRBV7-2,ASSSQGGGANVLT
TRBV19,ASSPHWGQGSNQPQH
TRBV6-6,ASSYTSPAVQPQH
TRBV11-2,ASRQGVSGYT
TRBV30,AWTQRGAGSKNIQY
TRBV11-3,ASSLDPATRANSPLH
TRBV3-1,ASSPRVGGITEAF
TRBV20-1,SARGEFWDTQY
TRBV2,ASSEADLLAYEQY
TRBV18,ASSREGGYNIQY
TRBV24-1,ATTGSYEQY
TRBV7-3,ASSGGMTGELF
TRBV28,AAGQGAYEQY
TRBV29-1,SVSQTDYYGYT
TRBV27,ASSTLQGAGYNEQF
TRBV20-1,SARDLVLAGGREQF
TRBV5-1,ATRTGPQETQY
TRBV20-1,SARDGRTNSPLH
TRBV2,ASSDGPSNQPQH
TRBV6-6,ASRDGFRPQH
TRBV12-3/TRBV12-4,ASSLWASDSPLH
TRBV27,ASSFRGLQKLF
TRBV20-1,SARLTGRPYEQY
TRBV5-6,ASSWVDRGEQY
TRBV12-3/TRBV12-4,ASSLSGGKEKLF
TRBV7-9,ASSLSTGYSPLH
TRBV6-1,ASSERRGVVMTEAF
TRBV28,ASSRGGPSNEQF
TRBV6-2/TRBV6-3,ASSYRRQGGTNTGELF
TRBV30,AWTETLINREQY
TRBV6-1,ASSENRYNEQF
TRBV7-7,ASSFDTYNEQF
TRBV30,ALHRGTSEAF
TRBV6-1,ASSERLGAPAEAF
TRBV15,ATSRDLDSATNEKLF
TRBV28,ASSTSFGLADTDTQY
TRBV12-3/TRBV12-4,ASSLNPGRYGYT
TRBV5-6,ASSLTSGASYTDTQY
TRBV19,ASSPFQGTYGYT
TRBV20-1,SASRQINILQETQY
TRBV28,ASSFGSTDTQY
TRBV5-5,ASSLEAGYEAF
TRBV28,ASSLNVYEQY
TRBV3-1,ASSLTSGGGEQY
TRBV28,ASSPGTFGGYT
TRBV7-8,ASSLRRTGLAGDLCEQF
TRBV28,ASNGDPRRTSPQH
TRBV6-5,ASAGSTDTQY
TRBV9,ASSENPPGQGWESNQPQH
TRBV6-2/TRBV6-3,ASKGTNAGELF
TRBV28,ASSGQGGSDTQY
TRBV7-2,ASSLQSSYNSPLH
TRBV2,ASNSRGTNEKLF